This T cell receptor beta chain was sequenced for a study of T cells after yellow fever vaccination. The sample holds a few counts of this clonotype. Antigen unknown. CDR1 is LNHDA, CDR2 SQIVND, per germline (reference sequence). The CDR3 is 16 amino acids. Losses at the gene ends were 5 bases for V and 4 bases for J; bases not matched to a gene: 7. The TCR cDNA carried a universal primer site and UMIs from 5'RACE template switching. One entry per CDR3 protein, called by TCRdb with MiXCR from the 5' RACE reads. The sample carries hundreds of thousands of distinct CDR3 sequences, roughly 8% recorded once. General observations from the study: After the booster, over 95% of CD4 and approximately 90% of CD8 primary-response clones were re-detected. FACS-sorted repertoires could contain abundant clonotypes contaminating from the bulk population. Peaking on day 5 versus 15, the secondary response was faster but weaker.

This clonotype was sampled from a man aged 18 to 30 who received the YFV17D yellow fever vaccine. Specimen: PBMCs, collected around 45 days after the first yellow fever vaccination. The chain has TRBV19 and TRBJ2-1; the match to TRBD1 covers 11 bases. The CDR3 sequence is CASSPGQGARYNEQFF. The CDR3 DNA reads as TGTGCCAGTAGTCCCGGACAGGGGGCGCGGTACAATGAGCAGTTCTTC.